Here is one T cell receptor (beta chain) with its context. Its target is unknown. Using immunoSEQ multiplex PCR, the repertoire was profiled, and TCRdb retains in-frame clones only, with some absent. The sample records about 120,000 clones, just under 95% being singletons. The data were obtained in a study of T cell responses to AZD1222 COVID-19 vaccine. The study, taken as a whole, reports: Baseline seropositives among AZD1222 recipients totaled only five or six.

The CDR3 totals 14 residues. Germline V CDR1 and CDR2: SNHLY, FYNNEI. V lost 8 bases, J lost 2 bases, and 15 bases lay in between. The genes are TRBV2 and TRBJ1-2, with D possibly TRBD1 on 6 matching bases. The origin of this receptor is an adult in good health. Sequencing was performed on peripheral blood, taken on day 0 of AZD1222 vaccination. For the CDR3, the DNA is TGTGCCAGCGGGGGGCCCCAAGTCAACTATGGCTACACCTTC. Protein: CASGGPQVNYGYTF.